This T cell receptor beta chain stems from a study of blood T cell repertoires in COVID-19. Study summary: Acute-phase and convalescent COVID-19 samples originated in the United States, Italy and Spain. PBMCs, B-cell-depleted T cells, or T cells were the source of the cDNA or gDNA that made up the material.

The CDR3 is made up of 12 amino acids. Note on this clone: A junction end diverges from the germline sequence, so it may reflect a read error.

Profiled with immunoSEQ multiplex PCR; TCRdb holds only in-frame clones, not every one. This table holds roughly 160,000 clones, around 80% found once. The sample consisted of PBMCs or T cells enriched from blood (not recorded which). The receptor was isolated from an older woman in a cohort exposed to, infected with or recovered from COVID-19 (not recorded which). This chain uses TRBV12-3 or TRBV12-4 with TRBJ2-5; TRBD1 might be the D (5 bases). The CDR3 DNA reads TGTGCCAGCAGTTTAGCAATGGCAGGGTGGGACTTC. Translation gives CASSLAMAGWDF.